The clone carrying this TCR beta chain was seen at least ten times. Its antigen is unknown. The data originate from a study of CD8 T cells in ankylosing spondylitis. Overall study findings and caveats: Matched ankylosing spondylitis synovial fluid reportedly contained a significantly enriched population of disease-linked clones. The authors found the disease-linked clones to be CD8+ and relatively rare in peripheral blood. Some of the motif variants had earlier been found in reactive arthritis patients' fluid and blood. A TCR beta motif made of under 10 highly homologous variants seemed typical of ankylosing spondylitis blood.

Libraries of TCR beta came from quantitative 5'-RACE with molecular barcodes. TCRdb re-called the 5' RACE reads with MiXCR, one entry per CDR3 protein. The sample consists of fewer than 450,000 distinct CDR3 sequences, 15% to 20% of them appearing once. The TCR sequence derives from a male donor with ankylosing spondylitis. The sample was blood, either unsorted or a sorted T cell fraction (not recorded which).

The CDR3 reads CSVGRLNTEAFF. CDR3 nucleotides: TGCAGTGTCGGACGGCTGAACACTGAAGCTTTCTTT. The rearrangement uses TRBV20-1 and TRBJ1-1; D not resolved. The germline V gene has CDR1 DFQATT and CDR2 SNEGSKA (reference sequence). This CDR3 spans 12 amino acids. The V end was cut by 7 bases, the J end by 0 bases, with 9 bases between.